Here is one T cell receptor (beta chain) with its context. Antigen: not known. This sample was taken from a study of response to subunit inactivated influenza vaccine. Study-wide results and limits: Seasonal influenza vaccination, on each occasion, was suggested by the authors to recruit few new T cells.

The CDR3 has 16 residues. V lost 4 bases and J lost 4; bases outside the gene matches: 10. From germline, CDR1 is MDHEN and CDR2 SYDVKM. TCRdb reprocessed the RT-PCR reads via MiXCR and lists one record per CDR3 protein. The table records 860,000 or so distinct CDR3 sequences, 21% of them present only once. The chain joins TRBV28 to TRBJ1-2; 9 bases match TRBD1. The TCR originated in a man aged 45-65 years who received an inactivated influenza vaccine. This specimen was PBMCs from blood, taken more than 4 days after vaccination. The DNA of the CDR3 is TGTGCCAGCAGTTCCCCCCCGGGACAGGGATTCTATGGCTACACCTTC. Amino acid sequence: CASSSPPGQGFYGYTF.